This T cell receptor (beta chain) was captured in a study of T cell changes during pregnancy in multiple sclerosis. V was cut by 2 bases and J by 5 bases, with 9 bases left in between. CDR1 and CDR2 (germline): PRHDT, FYEKMQ (reference sequence). The CDR3 is made up of 14 amino acids. Generated by immunoSEQ multiplex PCR, the TCRdb table keeps only in-frame clones and is missing some. Seen here are roughly 60,000 clones, 91% observed once, and the top ten hold roughly 0.85%. The V call is TRBV13, the J call TRBJ2-2, with D perhaps matching TRBD2 (6 bases). The sequencing here drew on peripheral blood, taken before pregnancy. The sequence derives from a female donor with multiple sclerosis, enrolled in a pregnancy study. CDR3 residues: CASSLTGVTGELFF. CDR3 coding DNA: TGTGCCAGCAGCTTAACGGGGGTAACCGGGGAGCTGTTTTTT.